The TCR beta chain under discussion was sequenced for a study of healthy donors' naive CD4 and CD8 T cells. Study conclusions and caveats: Homeostatic proliferation of naive T cells was not examined as a bias source. Negatively charged CDR3s marked CD8+ lineage; positively charged CDR3s marked CD4+ lineage.

The ends were cut back, 0 bases at V and 5 bases at J, with 13 bases in the middle. This CDR3 has 15 residues. Germline CDR1 and CDR2: LNHNV and YYDKDF (reference sequence). TCR libraries were built from about 500 ng of total RNA by linear amplification. MiXCR was run by TCRdb on the reads, yielding one entry per CDR3 protein. The data show approximately 200,000 distinct CDR3 sequences, around 80% seen once. In regard to this clonotype: Its target is not known.

The source material was naive CD4+ and CD8+ T cells sorted from blood, pooled from several donors. The V call is TRBV15, the J call TRBJ1-1; no clear D gene. This clonotype originated in a pool of human donors in good health; the sample pools cells from several healthy donors. In nucleotides, the CDR3 is TGTGCCACCAGCAGAGATCGGGATTTGGGGACTGAAGCTTTCTTT. This translates into CATSRDRDLGTEAFF.